The clone carrying this T cell receptor (beta chain) was seen ten or more times. TCRdb ran MiXCR on the 5' RACE reads and lists one entry per CDR3 protein. The table includes more than 30,000 distinct CDR3 sequences, approximately 10% detected once. These data are taken from a study of CD8 T cells in ankylosing spondylitis. This CDR3 is built from 14 residues. Per germline, CDR1 PRHDT and CDR2 FYEKMQ (reference sequence). V lost 3 bases, J lost 5 bases, and 11 bases lay in between. The gene calls are TRBV13 and TRBJ1-5; no clear D. The sample consisted of synovial fluid, either unsorted or a sorted T cell fraction (not recorded which). The sequence derives from a male donor with ankylosing spondylitis. Here the CDR3 DNA reads TGTGCCAGCAGCTTCTTTGGCGGGGATCAGCCCCAGCATTTT. Protein product: CASSFFGGDQPQHF.